The 10 T cell receptor beta chains below were found in one sample sequenced in a study of T cell responses to AZD1222 COVID-19 vaccine. Repertoires were generated with immunoSEQ multiplex PCR, while TCRdb's copy carries only in-frame clones and drops some. The table lists roughly 150,000 clones, around 92% of them singletons. The sample was peripheral blood, taken on day 0 of AZD1222 vaccination. The receptor source for this set is an adult in good health.

Only one count was recorded for this clone. The V and J genes are TRBV4-3 and TRBJ2-2, with D perhaps matching TRBD1 or TRBD2 (7 bases each). The CDR3 totals 17 residues. Trimming removed 0 bases at V and 5 bases at J, with 16 bases between. In germline, CDR1 is LGHNA, CDR2 YSLEER. Here the CDR3 reads CASSQEGGGLRTGELFF. The DNA of the CDR3 is TGCGCCAGCAGCCAAGAGGGAGGGGGCCTTCGGACCGGGGAGCTGTTTTTT.

The rearrangement uses TRBV10-2 and TRBJ1-5; 9 bases are a match to TRBD1. V dropped 4 bases and J dropped 5; count of bases not matched to a gene: 0. Germline V gene data show CDR1 as WSHSY and CDR2 as SAAADI. The CDR3 runs 13 residues. The CDR3 region is CASSGTGDQPQHF. The DNA for the CDR3 is TGCGCCAGCAGTGGGACAGGGGATCAGCCCCAGCATTTT.

The chain combines TRBV6-5 with TRBJ1-5, with D unresolved. Deletions cut 4 bases from V and 6 bases from J, with 13 bases between. From germline, CDR1 is MNHEY and CDR2 SVGAGI. The CDR3 loop spans 14 amino acids. CDR3 residues: CASSSAGWGQPQHF. Written as DNA, the CDR3 is TGTGCCAGCAGTTCCGCGGGTTGGGGTCAGCCCCAGCATTTT.

The rearrangement joins TRBV5-1 to TRBJ2-2; D remains ambiguous. V lost 0 bases and J lost 0, with 6 bases in between. Per the germline V gene, CDR1 is SGHRS and CDR2 is YFSETQ. The CDR3 spans 15 residues. CDR3 region: CASSLGLPNTGELFF. CDR3 nucleotides: TGCGCCAGCAGCTTGGGACTGCCGAACACCGGGGAGCTGTTTTTT.

The rearrangement uses TRBV19 and TRBJ1-5, with D perhaps TRBD1 (5 bases). Germline V gene data show CDR1 as LNHDA and CDR2 as SQIVND (reference sequence). The CDR3 consists of 14 residues. Deletions cut 7 bases from V and 4 bases from J, with 14 bases between. The chain's CDR3 is CASMGHRTNQPQHF. The CDR3 coding sequence is TGTGCCAGTATGGGGCACAGGACTAATCAGCCCCAGCATTTT.

The chain recombines TRBV4-3 with TRBJ1-1, with D possibly TRBD1 on 6 matching bases. Germline V gene lookup returns CDR1 LGHNA and CDR2 YSLEER. The V and J ends lost 0 bases and 4 bases respectively, with 9 bases between them. The CDR3 has 14 amino acids. The CDR3 sequence is CASSQEEGGTEAFF. CDR3 sequence (DNA): TGCGCCAGCAGCCAAGAAGAGGGGGGCACTGAAGCTTTCTTT.

V is TRBV7-8 and J is TRBJ2-5, with TRBD1 matching over 12 bases. Trimming cost V 4 bases and J 2 bases; bases outside gene matches: 17. Germline CDR1 and CDR2: SGHVS and FQNEAQ. This CDR3 has 20 residues. The CDR3 reads CASSSWGDRGPHNPQETQYF. The CDR3 DNA reads as TGTGCCAGCAGCTCCTGGGGGGACAGGGGGCCCCATAACCCGCAAGAGACCCAGTACTTC.

The gene calls are TRBV5-1 and TRBJ2-1; D is undetermined. CDR3 length: 14 amino acids. Trimming removed 8 bases from V and 6 bases from J, with 18 bases in between. Germline CDR1 and CDR2: SGHRS and YFSETQ. The CDR3 region is CASATQPAVNEQFF. DNA of the CDR3: TGCGCCAGTGCCACACAACCCGCGGTCAATGAGCAGTTCTTC.

The rearrangement joins TRBV11-2 to TRBJ2-1, with a tentative D call TRBD1 (6 bases). This CDR3 is 14 amino acids long. Germline V gives CDR1 SGHAT, CDR2 FQNNGV. Trimming left V 7 bases short and J 9 bases short, with 19 bases between. CDR3 in amino acids: CASILGRGRGEQFF. The CDR3 nucleotides are TGTGCCAGCATCCTGGGCAGGGGAAGGGGTGAGCAGTTCTTC.

The genes are TRBV19 and TRBJ1-1; D unresolved. Germline CDR1 and CDR2: LNHDA and SQIVND (reference sequence). Trimming pared 10 bases from V and 5 bases from J, leaving 20 bases between. This CDR3 is built from 14 residues. CDR3 protein: CATSGLGPRTEAFF. The CDR3 bases are TGTGCCACCAGTGGTTTGGGTCCCCGTACTGAAGCTTTCTTT.